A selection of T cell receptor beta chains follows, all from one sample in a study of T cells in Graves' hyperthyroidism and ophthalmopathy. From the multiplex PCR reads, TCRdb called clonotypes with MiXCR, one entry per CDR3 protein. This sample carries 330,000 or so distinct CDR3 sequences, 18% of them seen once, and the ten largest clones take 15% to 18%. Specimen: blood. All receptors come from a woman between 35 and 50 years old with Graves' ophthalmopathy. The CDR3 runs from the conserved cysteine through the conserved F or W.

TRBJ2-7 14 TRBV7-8 CASNIIAGGYEQYF
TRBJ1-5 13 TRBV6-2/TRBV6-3 CASSFLRNQPQPF
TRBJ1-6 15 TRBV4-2 CASSLTGQGMTPLHF
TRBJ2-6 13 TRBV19 CASRYGGANVLTF
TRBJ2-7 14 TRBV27 CASRVAGDTYEQYF
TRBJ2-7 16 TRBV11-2 CASSPPGQVSSYEQYF
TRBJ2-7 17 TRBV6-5 CASSYSGLAGVFHGQYF
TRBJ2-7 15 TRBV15 CATSSSHGTRIEQYF
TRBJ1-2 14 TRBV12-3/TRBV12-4 CASSIGVTNGGYTF
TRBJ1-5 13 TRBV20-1 CSIRDRERQPQHF
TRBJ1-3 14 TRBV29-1 CSVEDSNLGNTIYF
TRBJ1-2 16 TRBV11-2 CASSTETGPKSSGYTF
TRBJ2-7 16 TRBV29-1 CSVLDRADSSSYEQYF
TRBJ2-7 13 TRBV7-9 CASSLPEDYEQYF
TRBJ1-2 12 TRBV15 CATSSEGGGYTF
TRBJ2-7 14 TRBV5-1 CASRVEGPSYEQYF
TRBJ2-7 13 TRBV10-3 CAIREDGGNEQYF
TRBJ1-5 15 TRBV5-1 CASSLVPGNRQPQHF
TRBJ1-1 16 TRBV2 CASSLDRGVMNTEAFF
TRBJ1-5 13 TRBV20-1 CSALTGVYQPQHF
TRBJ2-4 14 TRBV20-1 CSATTGVGRNIQYF
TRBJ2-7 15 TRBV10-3 CAISESAGAVREQYF
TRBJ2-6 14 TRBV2 CATRQNSGANVLTF
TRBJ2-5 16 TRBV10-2 CASSTTSERYQETQYF
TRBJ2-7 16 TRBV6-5 CASSYSAGAGVGEQYF
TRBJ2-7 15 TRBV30 CAWSVRQLSSHEQYF
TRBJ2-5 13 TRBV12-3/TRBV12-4 CASSPRGAETQYF
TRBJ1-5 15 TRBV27 CASSLKGYSNQPQHF
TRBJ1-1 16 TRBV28 CASSRTRTGVNTEAFF
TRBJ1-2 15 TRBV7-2 CASSLGGLSSYGYTF
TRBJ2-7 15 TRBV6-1 CASRGTSGGTYEQYF
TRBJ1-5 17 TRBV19 CASVRDPRDIYNQPQHF
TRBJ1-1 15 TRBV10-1 CASSEADKPPNEAFF
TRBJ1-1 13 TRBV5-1 CASSLDRYTEAFF
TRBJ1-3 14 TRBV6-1 CASSISTQGNTIYF
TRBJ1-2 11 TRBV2 CASGGTLYYTF
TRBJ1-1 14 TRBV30 CAFDPGHTNTEAFF
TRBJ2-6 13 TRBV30 CAWRGAGANVLTF
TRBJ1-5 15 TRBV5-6 CASSLVQDSNQPQHF
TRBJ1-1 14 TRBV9 CASSKRQGGPEAFF
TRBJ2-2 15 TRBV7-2 CASSATGLGTGELFF
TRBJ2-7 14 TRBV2 CASSEMRGTYEQSF